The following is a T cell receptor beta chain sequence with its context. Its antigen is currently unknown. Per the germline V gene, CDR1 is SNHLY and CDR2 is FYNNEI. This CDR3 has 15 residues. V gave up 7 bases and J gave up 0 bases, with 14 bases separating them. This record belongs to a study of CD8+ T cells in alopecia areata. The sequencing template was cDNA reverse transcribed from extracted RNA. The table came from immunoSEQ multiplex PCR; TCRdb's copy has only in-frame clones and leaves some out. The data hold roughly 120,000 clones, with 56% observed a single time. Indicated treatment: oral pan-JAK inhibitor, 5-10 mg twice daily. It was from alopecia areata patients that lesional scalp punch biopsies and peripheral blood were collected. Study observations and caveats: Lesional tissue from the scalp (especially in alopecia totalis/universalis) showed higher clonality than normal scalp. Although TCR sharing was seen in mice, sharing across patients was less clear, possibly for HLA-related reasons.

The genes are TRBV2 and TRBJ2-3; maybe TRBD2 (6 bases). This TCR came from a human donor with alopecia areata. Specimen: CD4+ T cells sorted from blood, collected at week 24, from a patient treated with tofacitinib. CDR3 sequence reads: CASKETGVSTDTQYF. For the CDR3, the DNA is TGTGCCAGCAAGGAAACGGGGGTTAGCACAGATACGCAGTATTTT.